Listed below are T cell receptor beta chains from one sample, sequenced in a study of blood T cells in healthy people across ages. MiXCR, run by TCRdb on the 5' RACE reads, gives a single entry per CDR3 protein. In the table there are 650,000 to 700,000 distinct CDR3 sequences, about 30% of which are singletons. Material for sequencing was blood. The receptors shown here come from an elderly woman in good health. The CDR3 runs from the conserved cysteine through the conserved F or W. D genes are given only for firm matches. Rows give clone size only sometimes, using once, few, many, or a class for an expanded clone.

>TRBV10-3|many|TRBD1|TRBJ1-1
CAISGGKGGTGGWNAEAFF
TGTGCCATCAGTGGTGGTAAAGGTGGGACAGGGGGCTGGAACGCTGAAGCTTTCTTT
>TRBV7-3|many|TRBD1|TRBJ2-7
CASSLRPWDRVTYEQYF
TGTGCCAGCAGCTTAAGGCCCTGGGACAGGGTCACCTACGAGCAGTACTTC
>TRBV20-1|many|TRBD2|TRBJ2-1
CSARASSGGSSYNEQFF
TGCAGTGCTAGAGCGTCTTCGGGGGGGAGCTCCTACAATGAGCAGTTCTTC
>TRBV7-3|many|NA|TRBJ2-3
CASSSHPGLQKGTDTQYF
TGTGCCAGCAGCTCGCACCCGGGCCTCCAAAAGGGGACAGATACGCAGTATTTT
>TRBV4-3|many|NA|TRBJ2-3
CASSQEVAGASTDTQYF
TGCGCCAGCAGCCAAGAAGTCGCGGGGGCCAGCACAGATACGCAGTATTTT
>TRBV15|many|TRBD2|TRBJ2-7
CATSTSGSGGYEQYF
TGTGCCACCAGCACCTCGGGGAGCGGGGGATACGAGCAGTACTTC
>TRBV28|many|NA|TRBJ2-6
CASRIGGSSGANVLTF
TGTGCCAGCAGGATAGGGGGAAGCTCTGGGGCCAACGTCCTGACTTTC
>TRBV7-2|NA|NA|TRBJ2-7
CASNSSGRNHNEQYF
TGTGCCAGCAACTCCTCGGGACGGAATCACAATGAGCAGTACTTC
>TRBV20-1|many|TRBD1|TRBJ2-3
CSARPRQGKVADTQYF
TGCAGTGCTAGACCCCGACAGGGAAAAGTGGCAGATACGCAGTATTTT
>TRBV12-5|NA|NA|TRBJ1-4
CASGLAIEQQTNEKLFF
TGTGCTAGTGGTTTGGCCATCGAACAGCAGACTAATGAAAAACTGTTTTTT
>TRBV27|many|TRBD2|TRBJ2-7
CASSPRLAGGPREQYF
TGTGCCAGCAGTCCAAGACTAGCGGGGGGGCCTCGGGAGCAGTACTTC
>TRBV3-1|few|NA|TRBJ1-2
CASSQMTTLGDGYTF
TGTGCCAGCAGCCAAATGACAACCCTGGGCGATGGCTACACCTTC
>TRBV6-6|NA|NA|TRBJ1-4
CASRYGRNEKLFF
TGTGCCAGCAGGTACGGGAGAAATGAAAAACTGTTTTTT
>TRBV5-1|few|NA|TRBJ2-2
CASSTGDLGTGELFF
TGCGCCAGCAGCACCGGGGACCTGGGCACCGGGGAGCTGTTTTTT
>TRBV12-3/TRBV12-4|many|NA|TRBJ2-1
CASSPRHFSYNEQFF
TGTGCCAGCAGTCCCCGACATTTCTCCTACAATGAGCAGTTCTTC
>TRBV7-8|NA|NA|TRBJ1-6
CASSFSAQGSPLHF
TGTGCCAGCAGCTTTTCGGCTCAGGGGTCACCCCTCCACTTT
>TRBV11-2|NA|NA|TRBJ1-1
CASSLRAQNTEAFF
TGTGCCAGCAGCTTACGGGCCCAGAACACTGAAGCTTTCTTT
>TRBV5-4|many|NA|TRBJ2-5
CASSLAGGIETQYF
TGTGCCAGCAGCTTGGCCGGGGGAATTGAGACCCAGTACTTC
>TRBV27|many|NA|TRBJ1-4
CASSSGQTNEKLFF
TGTGCCAGTAGCTCCGGACAGACTAATGAAAAACTGTTTTTT
>TRBV27|NA|NA|TRBJ1-2
CASIIPWGYGYTF
TGTGCCAGCATCATCCCTTGGGGGTATGGCTACACCTTC
>TRBV20-1|many|TRBD2|TRBJ2-4
CSARDSWAGGQDIQYF
TGCAGTGCTAGAGACTCCTGGGCGGGGGGGCAGGACATTCAGTACTTC
>TRBV5-1|few|NA|TRBJ2-1
CASSPFDPYNEQFF
TGCGCCAGCAGCCCTTTCGACCCCTACAATGAGCAGTTCTTC
>TRBV28|many|TRBD2|TRBJ2-1
CASSLWLAGSYNEQFF
TGTGCCAGCAGTTTATGGTTAGCGGGGTCCTACAATGAGCAGTTCTTC
>TRBV6-1|NA|TRBD1|TRBJ2-6
CASSTGAGANVLTF
TGTGCCAGCAGCACAGGGGCTGGGGCCAACGTCCTGACTTTC
>TRBV15|once|TRBD1|TRBJ2-1
CATSRGQNEQFF
TGTGCCACCAGCAGGGGACAGAATGAGCAGTTCTTC